This section outlines one T cell receptor (beta chain) sequence together with its context. This specimen comes from a study of technical replicates of blood from a few donors. The method was immunoSEQ multiplex PCR; TCRdb's version includes in-frame clones alone and lacks a portion of them. The sample carries roughly 71,000 clones, over 85% recorded once. The germline V gene has CDR1 KGHSH and CDR2 LQKENI. V dropped 4 bases and J dropped 5; count of bases not matched to a gene: 2. The CDR3 covers 16 residues. The chain recombines TRBV18 with TRBJ2-1, with TRBD2 matching 16 bases. Sequencing was carried out using T cells isolated from PBMCs. This TCR was sampled from a human donor in good health. CDR3 DNA: TGTGCCAGCTCACTGGGACTAGCGGGAGGGAACAATGAGCAGTTCTTC. Its translation is CASSLGLAGGNNEQFF. Looking up the rest from reference TRBV18 and TRBJ2-1 gives the full variable domain: NAGVMQNPRHLVRRRGQEARLRCSPMKGHSHVYWYRQLPEEGLKFMVYLQKENIIDESGMPKERFSAEFPKEGPSILRIQQVVRGDSAAYFCASSLGLAGGNNEQFFGPGTRLTVL.